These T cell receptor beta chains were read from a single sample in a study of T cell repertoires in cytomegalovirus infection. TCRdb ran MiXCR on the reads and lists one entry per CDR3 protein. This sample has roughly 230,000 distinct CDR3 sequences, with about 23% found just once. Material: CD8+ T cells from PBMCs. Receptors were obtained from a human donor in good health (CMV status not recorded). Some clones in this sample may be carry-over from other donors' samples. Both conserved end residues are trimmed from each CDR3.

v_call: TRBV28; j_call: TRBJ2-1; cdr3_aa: ASSLVVPPREQF
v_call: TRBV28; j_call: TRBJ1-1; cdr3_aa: ASSYNTGSQAF
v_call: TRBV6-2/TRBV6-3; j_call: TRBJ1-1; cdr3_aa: ASSYIGDPNTEAF
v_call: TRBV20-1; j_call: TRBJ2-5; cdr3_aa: SASTWGDQETQY
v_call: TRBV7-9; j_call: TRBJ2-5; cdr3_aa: ASSSSRDTMRETQY
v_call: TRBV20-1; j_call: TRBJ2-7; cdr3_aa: SARDLERAHEQY
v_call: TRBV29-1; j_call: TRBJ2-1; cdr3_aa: SASPGTRDEQF
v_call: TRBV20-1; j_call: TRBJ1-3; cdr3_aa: SASPEGYSGNTIY
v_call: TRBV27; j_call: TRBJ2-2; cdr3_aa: ATEHPWTGELF
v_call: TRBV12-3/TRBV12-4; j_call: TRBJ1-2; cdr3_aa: ASSLGPGNGYT
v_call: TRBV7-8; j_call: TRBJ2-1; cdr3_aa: ASSLGTGPGYNEQF
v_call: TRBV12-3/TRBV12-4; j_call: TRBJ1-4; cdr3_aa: ASRHHRDRANEKLF
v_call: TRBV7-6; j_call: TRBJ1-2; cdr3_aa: ASTESSGYT
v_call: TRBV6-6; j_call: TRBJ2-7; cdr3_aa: ASSYSIGSTYEQY
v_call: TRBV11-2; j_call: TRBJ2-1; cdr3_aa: ASSLVSTSYNEQF
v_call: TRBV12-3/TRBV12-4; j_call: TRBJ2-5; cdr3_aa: ASSPGQATRGTQY
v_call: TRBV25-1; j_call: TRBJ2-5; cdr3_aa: ASSEYPAARETQY
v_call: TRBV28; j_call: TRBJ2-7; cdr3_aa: ASSFPGDISYEQY
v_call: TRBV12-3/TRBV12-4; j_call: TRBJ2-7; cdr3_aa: ASSPLTNSYEQY
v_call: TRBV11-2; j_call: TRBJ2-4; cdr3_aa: ASSVSRDIQY
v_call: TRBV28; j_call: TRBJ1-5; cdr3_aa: ASRPDRSNQPQH
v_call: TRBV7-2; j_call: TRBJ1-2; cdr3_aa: ASSTRQGADGYT
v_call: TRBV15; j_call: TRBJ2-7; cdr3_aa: ATSRDLAGGAEQY
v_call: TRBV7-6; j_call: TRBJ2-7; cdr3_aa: ASSFPSRGYEQY
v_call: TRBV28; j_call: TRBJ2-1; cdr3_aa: ASIKAGAYNEQF
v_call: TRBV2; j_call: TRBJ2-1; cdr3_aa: ASSSPGGGGSYNEQF
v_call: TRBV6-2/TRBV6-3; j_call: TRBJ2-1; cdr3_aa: ASSYSFLARNEQF
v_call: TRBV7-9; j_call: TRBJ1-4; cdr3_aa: ASSLWSGGVNEKLF
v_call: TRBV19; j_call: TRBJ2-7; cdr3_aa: ASRLQGTAYEQY
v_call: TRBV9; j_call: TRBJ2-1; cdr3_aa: ASTTGDSYNEQF
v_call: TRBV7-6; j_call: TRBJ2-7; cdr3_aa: ASSLLPGSYEQY
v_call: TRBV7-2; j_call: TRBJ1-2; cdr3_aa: ASSRMGQGPLANYGYT
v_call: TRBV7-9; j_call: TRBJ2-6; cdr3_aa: ASSLMGTSLGANVLT
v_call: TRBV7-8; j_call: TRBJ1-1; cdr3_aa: ASSLDIRQGMTEAF
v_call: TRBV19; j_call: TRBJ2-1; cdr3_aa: ASSNHEQF
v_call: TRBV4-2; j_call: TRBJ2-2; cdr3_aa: ASSQPVGAGELF
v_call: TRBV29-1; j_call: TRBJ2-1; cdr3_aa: SAKSRGQYNEQF
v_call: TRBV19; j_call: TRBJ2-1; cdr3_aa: ASSIDGTGANEQF
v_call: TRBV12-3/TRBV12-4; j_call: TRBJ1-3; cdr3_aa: ASSLWPIGDLRNTIY
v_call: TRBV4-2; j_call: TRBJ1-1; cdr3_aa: ASSQDPEAGVNTEAF
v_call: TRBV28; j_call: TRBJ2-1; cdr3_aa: ASSFPSREHVNEQF
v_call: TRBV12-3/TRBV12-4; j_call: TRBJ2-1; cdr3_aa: ASSQDSSYNEQF
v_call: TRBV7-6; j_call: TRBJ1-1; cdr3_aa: ASSLRAGTEAF
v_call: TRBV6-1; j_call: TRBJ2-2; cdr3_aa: ASDGPGHTGELF
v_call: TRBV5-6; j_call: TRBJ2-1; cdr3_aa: ASSWDSDNEQF